This T cell receptor beta chain was observed in a study of CD8 T cells in ankylosing spondylitis. The study, taken as a whole, reports: Reported data indicate significant enrichment of disease-linked clones within matched ankylosing spondylitis synovial fluid. A motif of eight or nine highly homologous TCR beta variants was seen as apparently characteristic of ankylosing spondylitis blood. Disease-linked clones had a CD8+ phenotype and relatively low frequency in peripheral blood.

This clonotype showed up just a few times. The antigen is unknown. Germline lookup yields CDR1 SGHKS and CDR2 YYEKEE (reference sequence). J gave up 2 bases and V 0 bases, and 8 bases lay outside the gene matches. CDR3 length: 17 amino acids. With molecular barcodes, quantitative 5'-RACE was used to make the TCR beta libraries. TCRdb independently ran MiXCR on the 5' RACE reads; one entry per CDR3 protein. The sample includes 700,000 to 1,000,000 distinct CDR3 sequences, approximately 12% of them seen just once. The chain joins TRBV5-5 to TRBJ2-1; 7 bases line up with TRBD1. This sequence was found in a male donor with ankylosing spondylitis. The sample was blood, either unsorted or a sorted T cell fraction (not recorded which). Here the CDR3 reads CASSLGVADRTYNEQFF. As DNA, the CDR3 is TGTGCCAGCAGCTTGGGGGTTGCGGACAGGACCTACAATGAGCAGTTCTTC.